Listed here are 14 T cell receptor beta chains from one sample, sequenced in a study of T-cell reconstitution after alpha-beta-depleted transplantation in children. Molecular barcoding with unique molecular identifiers was used for the TCRbeta library. Using its own MiXCR run on the PCR reads, TCRdb lists one record per CDR3 protein. The sample carries about 310,000 distinct CDR3 sequences, approximately 23% recorded once. Sample: PBMCs, mostly from graft donor cells, taken 180 days after TCRalphabeta/CD19-depleted stem cell transplant. The receptor set was obtained from a male patient younger than 18 who had a stem cell transplant for acute lymphoblastic leukemia, so the T cells may come from the graft donor.

Many counts were recorded for this clonotype. This chain uses TRBV20-1 with TRBJ1-1; 8 nucleotides align to TRBD1. This CDR3 is 15 amino acids long. The trim removed 2 bases at V and 5 bases at J, leaving 10 bases unmatched. CDR1 is DFQATT and CDR2 is SNEGSKA in the germline V gene (reference sequence). The CDR3 loop reads CSARLQGAPRTEAFF. DNA for the CDR3: TGCAGTGCTAGATTGCAGGGGGCGCCGAGGACTGAAGCTTTCTTT.

V is TRBV4-1 and J is TRBJ2-1, with D possibly matching TRBD2 (6 bases). V was cut by 0 bases and J by 1 base, with 10 bases left in between. There are 16 residues in the CDR3. Germline lookup yields CDR1 MGHRA and CDR2 YSYEKL. CDR3 region: CASSQDMRGSYNEQFF. CDR3 nucleotide sequence: TGCGCCAGCAGCCAAGATATGCGGGGTTCCTACAATGAGCAGTTCTTC.

This clonotype showed up just a few times. In DNA, the CDR3 is TGTGCCAGCAGCCGGGCCGGGACAGGAGCTTTGAATTCACCCCTCCACTTT. Amino acid sequence: CASSRAGTGALNSPLHF. J is TRBJ1-6 and V is TRBV12-3 or TRBV12-4; 8 bases line up with TRBD1. Germline trimming cut 6 bases from V and 7 bases from J; bases unmatched to any gene: 14. The CDR3 runs to 17 residues.

V and J are TRBV29-1 and TRBJ1-2, with D perhaps TRBD1 (6 bases). V was trimmed by 4 bases and J by 6 bases, leaving 21 bases between them. The CDR3 has 15 residues. Germline CDR1 and CDR2: SQVTM and ANQGSEA. CDR3: CSVAHWGARADGYTF. In nucleotides, the CDR3 is TGCAGCGTTGCCCATTGGGGGGCAAGGGCAGATGGCTACACCTTC.

Ten or more counts support this clonotype. The J gene is TRBJ1-1, the V gene TRBV5-1; no clear D gene. This CDR3 region has 12 residues. Trimming took off 2 bases at V and 5 bases at J, with 7 bases between the two ends. Germline CDR1 and CDR2: SGHRS and YFSETQ. The CDR3 coding sequence is TGCGCCAGCAGCTTCGCGGGGACTGAAGCTTTCTTT. Amino acids: CASSFAGTEAFF.

This clonotype was found a few times. The chain combines TRBV20-1 with TRBJ1-5, with D unclear. V was trimmed by 0 bases and J by 5 bases, leaving 5 bases between them. Germline-derived CDR1 and CDR2 are DFQATT and SNEGSKA (reference sequence). CDR3 length: 12 residues. The CDR3 region is CSARDMDQPQHF. CDR3 nucleotides: TGCAGTGCTAGAGATATGGATCAGCCCCAGCATTTT.

J is TRBJ2-1 and V is TRBV29-1, with 8 bases aligning to TRBD2. Germline assignment: CDR1 SQVTM and CDR2 ANQGSEA. With V trimmed by 2 bases and J by 4 bases, 7 bases remained unmatched. The CDR3 sequence is 15 residues long. The CDR3 nucleotides read TGCAGCGTTGAAACCGGGAGGGCCACGTACAATGAGCAGTTCTTC. Residues: CSVETGRATYNEQFF.

Many counts were recorded for this clonotype. The genes are TRBV14 and TRBJ2-7; unclear D gene. V lost 1 base and J 4 bases, leaving 8 bases between the germline ends. Per germline, CDR1 SGHDN and CDR2 FVKESK. This CDR3 has 13 amino acids. The CDR3 nucleotides are TGTGCCAGCAGCCAAGCGGCGAGGTACGAGCAGTACTTC. Amino acid sequence: CASSQAARYEQYF.

The rearrangement joins TRBV29-1 to TRBJ2-2, with D tentatively TRBD1 (5 bases). This CDR3 has 13 residues. V lost 3 bases, J lost 2 bases, and 7 bases lay in between. The germline V gene has CDR1 SQVTM and CDR2 ANQGSEA. The CDR3 DNA reads TGCAGCGTTGACAGGGCAAACACCGGGGAGCTGTTTTTT. This gives the protein CSVDRANTGELFF.

V usage is TRBV7-6 and J usage is TRBJ2-7; D is possibly TRBD1 (6 bases). The germline V gene has CDR1 SGHVS and CDR2 FNYEAQ. The CDR3 runs 16 residues. The V gene lost 4 bases and the J gene lost 2 bases, with 18 bases spanning the gap. The CDR3 protein is CASSSLDSLLPYEQYF. The CDR3 nucleotides are TGTGCCAGCAGCTCCCTGGACAGTCTTCTTCCCTACGAGCAGTACTTC.

This clonotype came up many times. CDR3 amino acids: CASSSWTAKNIQYF. The CDR3, as DNA: TGTGCCAGCAGTTCTTGGACAGCCAAAAACATTCAGTACTTC. The chain employs TRBV12-3 or TRBV12-4 and TRBJ2-4, with D unresolved. The length of the CDR3 is 14 residues. The V and J ends lost 4 bases and 0 bases respectively, with 7 bases between them.

A few counts support this clonotype. This chain links TRBV3-1 with TRBJ2-7; 8 bases map to TRBD2. The CDR3 loop spans 15 amino acids. Germline V gene data show CDR1 as LGHDT and CDR2 as YNNKEL (reference sequence). The trim removed 1 base at V and 6 bases at J, leaving 8 bases unmatched. CDR3 nucleotides: TGTGCCAGCAGCCAAGTTTGGGGACTAGGATCCGAGCAGTACTTC. Amino acids: CASSQVWGLGSEQYF.

This clonotype has just one count. V usage is TRBV7-2 and J usage is TRBJ2-7; 9 nucleotides match TRBD2. Germline V gives CDR1 SGHTA, CDR2 FQGNSA. Trimming took 2 bases from V and 3 from J; bases not matched to a gene: 8. The CDR3 loop spans 16 amino acids. The CDR3 DNA reads as TGTGCCAGCAGCTTAAGGGGATCGACTAGCGGCTACGAGCAGTACTTC. This translates into CASSLRGSTSGYEQYF.

The chain combines TRBV7-6 with TRBJ2-7; 15 bases agree with TRBD2. The CDR3 totals 17 residues. CDR1 is SGHVS, CDR2 FNYEAQ, per germline. V shed 0 bases and J 3 bases; nucleotides not matched to a gene: 3. This CDR3 reads CASSLAPGLAGGYEQYF. The DNA for the CDR3 is TGTGCCAGCAGCTTAGCCCCGGGACTAGCGGGAGGCTACGAGCAGTACTTC.